The 25 T cell receptor beta chains presented below share a single source sample, sequenced in a study of OX40 agonist ivuxolimab in advanced cancers. Assay: immunoSEQ multiplex PCR; the TCRdb copy retains only in-frame clones and omits some. Here the sample spans more than 65,000 clones, 88% being singletons. This specimen consisted of CD4+ or CD8+ T cells sorted from blood, obtained in a trial of the OX40 agonist ivuxolimab. All receptors derive from an adult with an advanced solid tumor such as melanoma, head and neck, liver or kidney cancer.

The chain combines TRBV7-9 with TRBJ2-1; D not resolved. V was clipped by 3 bases and J by 2 bases, with 11 bases between them. The CDR3 runs to 15 residues. Per germline, CDR1 SEHNR and CDR2 FQNEAQ (reference sequence). CDR3 nucleotide sequence: TGTGCCAGCAGCTTCCTCAGGAGTACCTACAATGAGCAGTTCTTC. Encoded protein: CASSFLRSTYNEQFF.

This chain uses TRBV5-1 with TRBJ2-3; the match to TRBD2 covers 10 bases. This CDR3 spans 18 amino acids. The V gene's germline CDR1 is SGHRS and CDR2 YFSETQ. V lost 3 bases, J lost 2 bases, and 12 bases stayed unmatched. As DNA, the CDR3 is TGCGCCAGCAGCTCCCAAGCGGGAGGGTTGAGTAACACAGATACGCAGTATTTT. The encoded protein is CASSSQAGGLSNTDTQYF.

The rearrangement links TRBV18 to TRBJ2-3; TRBD2 matches at 9 bases. Germline loops: CDR1 KGHSH, CDR2 LQKENI. V lost 3 bases, J lost 4 bases, and 2 bases stayed unmatched. The length of the CDR3 is 14 residues. The CDR3 nucleotides are TGTGCCAGCTCACCGGGGACTAGCTCAGATACGCAGTATTTT. Its translation: CASSPGTSSDTQYF.

This clone was seen a few times. This rearrangement joins TRBV5-5 to TRBJ1-1, with no clear D. Trimming took 2 bases from V and 3 from J, leaving 8 bases between them. The CDR3 totals 13 residues. The germline V gene encodes CDR1 SGHKS and CDR2 YYEKEE (reference sequence). The CDR3 sequence is CASSFSMDTEAFF. The CDR3 nucleotides are TGTGCCAGCAGCTTCTCTATGGACACTGAAGCTTTCTTT.

This rearrangement joins TRBV7-2 to TRBJ2-1, with 7 nucleotides matching TRBD2. Germline loops: CDR1 SGHTA, CDR2 FQGNSA. The CDR3 consists of 15 residues. Germline trimming cut 0 bases from V and 6 bases from J; bases unmatched to any gene: 5. CDR3 amino acids: CASSLAGGPFNEQFF. The CDR3 nucleotides are TGTGCCAGCAGCTTAGCGGGAGGGCCCTTCAATGAGCAGTTCTTC.

This chain joins TRBV25-1 and TRBJ2-7, with a possible D match to TRBD1 (6 bases). This CDR3 is 15 amino acids long. Deletions cut 3 bases from V and 6 bases from J, with 18 bases between. In germline, CDR1 is MGHDK, CDR2 SYGVNS. The CDR3 region is CASSDTLGHIGEQYF. The CDR3 coding sequence is TGTGCCAGCAGTGACACCCTGGGACATATCGGCGAGCAGTACTTC.

This sequence joins TRBV28 and TRBJ1-1; D not certain. Trimming shortened V by 7 bases and J by 2 bases, and 5 bases separated the two germline ends. Germline V gene sequence: CDR1 MDHEN, CDR2 SYDVKM. The CDR3 extends over 11 amino acids. CDR3 region: CASKTNTEAFF. CDR3 DNA sequence: TGTGCCAGCAAGACTAACACTGAAGCTTTCTTT.

The V and J genes are TRBV5-4 and TRBJ2-1, with 8 bases fitting TRBD1. Trimming cost V 4 bases and J 12 bases; bases outside gene matches: 6. CDR1 and CDR2 (germline): SGHNT, YYREEE (reference sequence). This CDR3 has 12 residues. The CDR3 region is CASSQRTGRQFF. The CDR3 nucleotides are TGTGCCAGCAGCCAGCGGACAGGGCGGCAGTTCTTC.

The chain is built from TRBV2 and TRBJ2-5; D is unclear. Germline V gene sequence: CDR1 SNHLY, CDR2 FYNNEI. V lost 7 bases, J lost 5 bases, and 14 bases lay in between. This CDR3 is 13 amino acids long. DNA of the CDR3: TGTGCCAGCATTATTAGGTCCCGGGAGACCCAGTACTTC. It encodes CASIIRSRETQYF.

J is TRBJ2-5 and V is TRBV12-5, with D maybe TRBD2 (5 bases). This CDR3 region has 15 residues. Germline CDR1 is LGHNT and CDR2 is FRNRAP. Between the trimmed V and J ends, which lost 1 base and 0 bases, there was a span of 9 bases. The CDR3 bases are TGTGCTAGTGGTTTGGGCTCGGGGTACCAAGAGACCCAGTACTTC. It yields the protein CASGLGSGYQETQYF.

The rearrangement uses TRBV5-5 and TRBJ1-4; D perhaps matches TRBD1 (5 bases). Germline CDR1 and CDR2: SGHKS and YYEKEE (reference sequence). Deletions cut 2 bases from V and 7 bases from J, with 15 bases between. The CDR3 is made up of 15 amino acids. CDR3 nucleotide sequence: TGTGCCAGCAGCTTAACCGGGACTCGGGGTGAAAAACTGTTTTTT. Translated: CASSLTGTRGEKLFF.

The CDR3 is CASSLDLRDTQYF. For the CDR3, the DNA is TGCGCCAGCAGCTTGGACTTACGGGATACGCAGTATTTT. The chain carries TRBV5-1 and TRBJ2-3; unclear D gene. V was cut by 0 bases and J by 6 bases, with 8 bases left in between. The CDR3 extends over 13 amino acids. Germline lookup yields CDR1 SGHRS and CDR2 YFSETQ.

The rearrangement links TRBV2 to TRBJ1-1; D uncertain. CDR1 is SNHLY and CDR2 is FYNNEI in the germline V gene. The V end was cut by 5 bases, the J end by 6 bases, with 16 bases between. The CDR3 consists of 14 residues. In DNA form, the CDR3 reads TGTGCCAGCAGTCGGCCCAACTTTGGCGCTGAAGCTTTCTTT. Amino acids: CASSRPNFGAEAFF.

The chain combines TRBV5-1 with TRBJ1-6; D unresolved. Trimming pared 5 bases from V and 5 bases from J, leaving 5 bases between. CDR1 SGHRS and CDR2 YFSETQ come from the germline V gene. This CDR3 spans 12 amino acids. The CDR3 DNA is TGCGCCAGCAGGGTGAATAATTCACCCCTCCACTTT. It is translated as CASRVNNSPLHF. Full variable domain (missing parts from reference TRBV5-1 and TRBJ1-6): KAGVTQTPRYLIKTRGQQVTLSCSPISGHRSVSWYQQTPGQGLQFLFEYFSETQRNKGNFPGRFSGRQFSNSRSEMNVSTLELGDSALYLCASRVNNSPLHFGNGTRLTVT.

This sequence joins TRBV30 and TRBJ2-4; D call uncertain. Trimming took 3 bases from V and 4 from J, leaving 10 bases between them. Per the germline V gene, CDR1 is GTSNPN and CDR2 is SVGIG (reference sequence). This CDR3 spans 13 amino acids. CDR3 region: CAWSPSQKNIQYF. The CDR3 bases are TGTGCCTGGAGCCCGAGCCAGAAAAACATTCAGTACTTC.

The chain employs TRBV10-3 and TRBJ2-3; 8 nucleotides match TRBD2. CDR1 is ENHRY and CDR2 is SYGVKD in the germline V gene. This CDR3 has 12 residues. V shed 10 bases and J 1 base; nucleotides not matched to a gene: 1. The CDR3 sequence: CATGGGTDTQYF. DNA of the CDR3: TGTGCCACCGGGGGGGGCACAGATACGCAGTATTTT.

This clone came up a few times. The genes are TRBV10-3 and TRBJ2-7; D is perhaps TRBD1 (6 bases). The V gene's germline CDR1 is ENHRY and CDR2 SYGVKD. Trimming removed 5 bases at V and 5 bases at J, with 16 bases between. The CDR3 is 14 amino acids. CDR3: CAISRSLQGNEQYF. In DNA form, the CDR3 reads TGTGCCATCAGTCGAAGTCTCCAGGGGAACGAGCAGTACTTC.

The chain carries TRBV6-6 and TRBJ2-1; a weak D match, TRBD2 (5 bases). Germline lookup yields CDR1 MNHNY and CDR2 SVGAGI (reference sequence). The CDR3 runs 14 residues. With 0 bases removed from V and 6 bases from J, the gap between germline ends came to 9 bases. The CDR3 region is CASSYSGLSNEQFF. For the CDR3, the DNA is TGTGCCAGCAGTTACTCCGGACTGTCCAATGAGCAGTTCTTC.

The chain uses TRBV19 and TRBJ1-4; D remains unclear. The V and J ends lost 3 bases and 3 bases respectively, with 8 bases between them. The V gene's germline CDR1 is LNHDA and CDR2 SQIVND (reference sequence). This CDR3 has 14 residues. In DNA form, the CDR3 reads TGTGCCAGTAGTATGAGGCAACCTAATGAAAAACTGTTTTTT. Translating it yields CASSMRQPNEKLFF. Full variable domain (outside the CDR3, taken from reference TRBV19 and TRBJ1-4): DGGITQSPKYLFRKEGQNVTLSCEQNLNHDAMYWYRQDPGQGLRLIYYSQIVNDFQKGDIAEGYSVSREKKESFPLTVTSAQKNPTAFYLCASSMRQPNEKLFFGSGTQLSVL.

This clone was recorded only once. The rearrangement joins TRBV4-3 to TRBJ2-2, with D unresolved. Germline V gene data show CDR1 as LGHNA and CDR2 as YSLEER. V lost 5 bases and J 4 bases, leaving 14 bases between the germline ends. This CDR3 has 15 residues. The CDR3, as DNA: TGCGCCAGCAGCTTGAGTGCTCGCGGCACCGGGGAGCTGTTTTTT. Protein: CASSLSARGTGELFF.

The rearrangement joins TRBV6-1 to TRBJ1-4, with a weak D call TRBD1 (5 bases). Germline V gene lookup returns CDR1 MNHNS and CDR2 SASEGT. CDR3 length equals 15 residues. Trimming took 1 base from V and 7 from J, leaving 13 bases between them. The DNA of the CDR3 is TGTGCCAGCAGTGAAGTTCGGGGGTTGGGTGAAAAACTGTTTTTT. Amino acids: CASSEVRGLGEKLFF.

The rearrangement links TRBV29-1 to TRBJ1-1; D perhaps matches TRBD1 (5 bases). CDR3 length: 11 residues. The V end lost 6 bases, the J end lost 13 bases, and 18 bases lay between the germline ends. Per the germline V gene, CDR1 is SQVTM and CDR2 is ANQGSEA. The CDR3 here is CSVPGPSGVFF. The CDR3 region has the DNA TGCAGCGTCCCGGGACCGAGTGGGGTTTTCTTT.

This chain uses TRBV5-6 with TRBJ2-7, with no clear D. Germline CDR1 is SGHDT and CDR2 is YYEEEE. This CDR3 contains 13 residues. Trimming pared 0 bases from V and 7 bases from J, leaving 11 bases between. The CDR3 DNA follows: TGTGCCAGCAGCTTGGGCCAGTTCTTAGAGCAGTACTTC. This translates into CASSLGQFLEQYF.

DNA of the CDR3: TGTGCCAGCAGTTGGGCAGGGATGAACACTGAAGCTTTCTTT. Protein product: CASSWAGMNTEAFF. V is TRBV27 and J is TRBJ1-1, with D possibly being TRBD1 (5 bases). Trimming pared 4 bases from V and 0 bases from J, leaving 9 bases between. This CDR3 has 14 residues. Germline CDR1 MNHEY, CDR2 SMNVEV (reference sequence).

This sequence joins TRBV5-1 and TRBJ2-5; TRBD1 matches 9 bases. The V and J ends lost 2 bases and 4 bases, in that order; junction bases with no gene match: 6. Germline V lookup: CDR1 SGHRS, CDR2 YFSETQ. The CDR3 has 15 residues. The CDR3 loop reads CASSFDPGQGETQYF. The CDR3 coding sequence is TGCGCCAGCAGCTTCGATCCGGGACAGGGAGAGACCCAGTACTTC.